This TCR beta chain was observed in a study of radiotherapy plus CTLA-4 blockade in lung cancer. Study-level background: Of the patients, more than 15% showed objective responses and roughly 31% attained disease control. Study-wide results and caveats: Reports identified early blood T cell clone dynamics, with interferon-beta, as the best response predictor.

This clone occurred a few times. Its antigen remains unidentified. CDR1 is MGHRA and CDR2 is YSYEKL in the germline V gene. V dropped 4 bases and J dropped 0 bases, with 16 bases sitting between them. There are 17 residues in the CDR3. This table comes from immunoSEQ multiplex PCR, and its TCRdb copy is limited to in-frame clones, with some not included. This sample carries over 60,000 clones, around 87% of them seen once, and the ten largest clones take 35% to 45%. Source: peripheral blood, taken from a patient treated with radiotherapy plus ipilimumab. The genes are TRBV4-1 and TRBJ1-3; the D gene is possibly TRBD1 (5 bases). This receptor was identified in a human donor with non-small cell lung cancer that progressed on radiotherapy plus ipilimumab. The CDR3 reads CASSRRDGLSSGNTIYF. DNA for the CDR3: TGCGCCAGCAGCCGCCGGGACGGGCTGAGCTCTGGAAACACCATATATTTT.